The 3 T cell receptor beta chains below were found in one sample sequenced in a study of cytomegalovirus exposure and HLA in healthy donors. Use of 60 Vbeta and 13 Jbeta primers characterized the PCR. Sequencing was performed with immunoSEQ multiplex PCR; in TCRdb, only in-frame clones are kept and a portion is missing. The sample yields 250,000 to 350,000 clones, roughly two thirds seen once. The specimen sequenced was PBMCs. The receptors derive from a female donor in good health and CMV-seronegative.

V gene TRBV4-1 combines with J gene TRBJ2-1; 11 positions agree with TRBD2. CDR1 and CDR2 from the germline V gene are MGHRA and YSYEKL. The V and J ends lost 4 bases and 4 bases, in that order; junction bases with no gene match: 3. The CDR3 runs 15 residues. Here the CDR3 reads CASSRLAGSYNEQFF. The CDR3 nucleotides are TGCGCCAGCAGCCGACTAGCGGGATCTTACAATGAGCAGTTCTTC.

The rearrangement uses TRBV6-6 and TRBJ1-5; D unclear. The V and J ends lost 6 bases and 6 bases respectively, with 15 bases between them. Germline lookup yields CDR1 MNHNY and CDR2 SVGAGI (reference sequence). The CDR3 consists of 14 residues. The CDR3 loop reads CASRHRTEGQPQHF. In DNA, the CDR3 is TGTGCCAGCAGACATCGGACGGAGGGTCAGCCCCAGCATTTT.

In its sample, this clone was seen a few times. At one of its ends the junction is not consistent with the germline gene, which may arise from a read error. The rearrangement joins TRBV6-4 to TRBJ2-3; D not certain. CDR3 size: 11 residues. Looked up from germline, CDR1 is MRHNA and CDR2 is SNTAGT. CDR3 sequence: CASSDASTTPF. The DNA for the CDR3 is TGTGCCAGCAGTGACGCCAGTACGACACCTTTT.